This T cell receptor beta chain was recorded in a study of molecular identifiers for immune sequencing clone quantification. Study outcomes and limitations: Over 98% of effector molecules, but under 1% in naive cells, were held by clones with more than 20 RNA copies.

This clonotype was detected only a few times. Its antigen remains unknown. TCRdb re-derived calls from the PCR reads in MiXCR, one entry per CDR3 protein. The sample includes some 65,000 distinct CDR3 sequences, around 18% of them seen just once. The sample consisted of naive CD8+ T cells from blood, with Jurkat cell RNA spiked in. Sample subset: FACS-sorted CD8+CD4-CCR7+CD45RA+ naive T cells. The source is a human donor in good health. Some libraries in this study had Jurkat cell RNA spiked in.

In nucleotides, the CDR3 is TGTGCCAGCAGTTCCGGGGGGGTCAATGAGCAGTTCTTC. Translating it yields CASSSGGVNEQFF. This chain links TRBV12-3 or TRBV12-4 with TRBJ2-1, with 8 positions matching TRBD2. Germline trimming cut 4 bases from V and 6 bases from J; bases unmatched to any gene: 2. There are 13 residues in the CDR3.